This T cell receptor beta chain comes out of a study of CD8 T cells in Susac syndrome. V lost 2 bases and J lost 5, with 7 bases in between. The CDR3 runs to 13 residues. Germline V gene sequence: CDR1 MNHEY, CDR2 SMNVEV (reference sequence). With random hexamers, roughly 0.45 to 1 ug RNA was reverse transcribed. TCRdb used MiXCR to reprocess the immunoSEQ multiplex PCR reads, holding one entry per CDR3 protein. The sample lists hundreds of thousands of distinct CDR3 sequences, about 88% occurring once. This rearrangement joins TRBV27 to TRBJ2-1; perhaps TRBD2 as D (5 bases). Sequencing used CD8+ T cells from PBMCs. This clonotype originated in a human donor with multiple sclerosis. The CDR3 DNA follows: TGTGCCAGCAGTTTAGGGAGTAACAATGAGCAGTTCTTC. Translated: CASSLGSNNEQFF.